These T cell receptor beta chains were read from a single sample in a study of T cells after yellow fever vaccination. MiXCR, applied by TCRdb to the 5' RACE reads, yields one record per CDR3 protein. The sample consists of some 320,000 distinct CDR3 sequences, roughly 3.9% of them appearing once. Sequences were derived from PBMCs, sampled 5 days after the yellow fever booster vaccination. All receptors come from a man between 18 and 29 years old who received the YFV17D yellow fever vaccine. The CDR3 runs from the conserved cysteine through the conserved F or W. The order of the fields is V gene, J gene, D gene, clone size, CDR3 protein, CDR3 DNA. The D gene is left open where the match is weak. Where a row states a size, it is once, few, many or the class of an expanded clone; other rows omit it.

TRBV6-6	TRBJ1-1	-	-	CASSYSDRNTEAFF	TGTGCCAGCAGTTACTCGGACAGGAACACTGAAGCTTTCTTT
TRBV25-1	TRBJ2-7	-	-	CASRTSDSLYEQYF	TGTGCCAGCAGAACCTCCGACAGCCTCTACGAGCAGTACTTC
TRBV5-1	TRBJ1-1	-	many	CASNRGVSDTEAFF	TGCGCCAGCAACAGAGGGGTTTCGGACACTGAAGCTTTCTTT
TRBV9	TRBJ2-2	TRBD1	many	CASSVGTVDTGELFF	TGTGCCAGCAGCGTGGGGACAGTCGACACCGGGGAGCTGTTTTTT
TRBV21-1	TRBJ2-3	-	many	CASSRPVSGGTERGIDTQYF	TGTGCCAGCAGCAGGCCAGTGAGCGGGGGGACCGAACGGGGTATCGATACGCAGTATTTT
TRBV20-1	TRBJ2-7	TRBD2	few	CSAPRGDEQYF	TGCAGTGCCCCCCGGGGGGACGAGCAGTACTTC
TRBV27	TRBJ1-6	-	many	CASSLGFRGRANSPLHF	TGTGCCAGCAGTTTAGGTTTTCGGGGACGCGCTAATTCACCCCTCCACTTT
TRBV5-1	TRBJ2-3	TRBD1	many	CASSVVGTGSTDTQYF	TGCGCCAGCAGCGTGGTCGGGACAGGAAGCACAGATACGCAGTATTTT
TRBV28	TRBJ1-1	-	-	CASYYRDTEAFF	TGTGCCAGTTATTACAGGGACACTGAAGCTTTCTTT
TRBV27	TRBJ1-5	-	-	CASSFRGAQPQHF	TGTGCCAGCAGTTTTCGAGGTGCTCAGCCCCAGCATTTT
TRBV27	TRBJ1-1	-	many	CASSLGPGYTEAFF	TGTGCCAGCAGTTTAGGTCCGGGGTACACTGAAGCTTTCTTT
TRBV4-3	TRBJ2-2	TRBD1	few	CASSPRTGRNTGELFF	TGCGCCAGCAGCCCCCGGACAGGGCGGAACACCGGGGAGCTGTTTTTT
TRBV18	TRBJ1-5	TRBD1	-	CASSPAGQGNNQPQHF	TGTGCCAGCTCACCTGCGGGACAGGGGAACAATCAGCCCCAGCATTTT
TRBV11-2	TRBJ1-1	-	-	CASSSVRSSPLEAFF	TGTGCCAGCAGCTCCGTCAGGAGTTCCCCTCTTGAAGCTTTCTTT
TRBV30	TRBJ2-3	TRBD2	-	CAWSRGLAGSHSRRAQYF	TGTGCCTGGAGTCGGGGGCTAGCGGGGAGCCACTCCCGCAGGGCGCAGTATTTT
TRBV3-1	TRBJ1-2	-	few	CASSPDSLNYGYTF	TGTGCCAGCAGCCCGGACAGCCTTAACTATGGCTACACCTTC
TRBV5-1	TRBJ2-5	-	many	CASSFRGIEETQYF	TGCGCCAGCAGCTTCCGCGGGATTGAGGAGACCCAGTACTTC
TRBV7-2	TRBJ2-3	-	many	CASSPDTSDTQYF	TGTGCCAGCAGCCCAGACACCTCAGATACGCAGTATTTT
TRBV6-2/TRBV6-3	TRBJ1-1	TRBD1	few	CASSYSLGQAEAFF	TGTGCCAGCAGTTACTCGCTAGGACAGGCTGAAGCTTTCTTT
TRBV7-2	TRBJ1-2	-	few	CASSLALTQLNYGYTF	TGTGCCAGCAGCTTAGCGTTGACTCAACTTAACTATGGCTACACCTTC
TRBV5-4	TRBJ2-3	-	few	CASSVDPSTDTQYF	TGTGCCAGCAGCGTAGACCCGAGCACAGATACGCAGTATTTT
TRBV7-6	TRBJ2-1	TRBD2	many	CASSSPRLTGRLAGGHDILEQFF	TGTGCCAGCAGCTCCCCTCGCTTGACAGGCCGACTAGCGGGGGGGCACGATATCCTTGAGCAGTTCTTC
TRBV6-1	TRBJ2-5	-	few	CASSGLTAETQYF	TGTGCCAGCAGTGGACTAACAGCAGAGACCCAGTACTTC
TRBV7-2	TRBJ2-1	TRBD2	few	CASSFISGSSYNEQFF	TGTGCCAGCAGCTTTATCAGCGGGAGCTCCTACAATGAGCAGTTCTTC
TRBV12-3/TRBV12-4	TRBJ1-2	TRBD1	-	CASSFGTGGSGYTF	TGTGCCAGCAGTTTCGGGACAGGGGGCTCTGGCTACACCTTC
TRBV20-1	TRBJ2-3	TRBD2	few	CSASGTGPTSGATDTQYF	TGCAGTGCATCCGGGACAGGGCCGACTAGCGGGGCCACAGATACGCAGTATTTT
TRBV7-2	TRBJ2-5	TRBD2	-	CASGLPGGAQYF	TGTGCCAGCGGACTACCCGGGGGGGCCCAGTACTTC
TRBV12-3/TRBV12-4	TRBJ2-3	-	many	CASSRDVTGRDTQYF	TGTGCCAGCAGTAGGGATGTGACGGGAAGGGATACGCAGTATTTT
TRBV5-1	TRBJ2-4	TRBD1	few	CASSFNRGVAKNIQYF	TGCGCCAGCAGCTTTAACAGGGGAGTAGCCAAAAACATTCAGTACTTC
TRBV6-5	TRBJ1-5	-	-	CASRSNSNQPQHF	TGTGCCAGCCGATCCAATAGCAATCAGCCCCAGCATTTT
TRBV7-8	TRBJ2-5	-	few	CASNPTGEGETQYF	TGTGCCAGCAACCCGACAGGGGAGGGAGAGACCCAGTACTTC
TRBV4-2	TRBJ2-2	TRBD2	many	CASSSIAGGPTGELFF	TGTGCCAGCAGCAGCATAGCGGGGGGGCCCACCGGGGAGCTGTTTTTT
TRBV10-3	TRBJ2-4	-	few	CAISEPGHTKIAKNIQYF	TGTGCCATCAGTGAGCCGGGACACACCAAAATAGCCAAAAACATTCAGTACTTC
TRBV23-1	TRBJ2-7	-	many	CASSRFTGKYEQYF	TGCGCCAGCAGCCGTTTCACGGGGAAATACGAGCAGTACTTC
TRBV20-1	TRBJ2-4	-	few	CSARDFRAGDENIQYF	TGCAGTGCTAGAGATTTCCGGGCAGGGGATGAAAACATTCAGTACTTC
TRBV4-2	TRBJ2-1	TRBD2	many	CASGTSGGDPLWNEQFF	TGTGCCAGCGGGACTAGCGGGGGGGATCCGCTGTGGAATGAGCAGTTCTTC
TRBV18	TRBJ1-1	-	few	CASSPLPGGQNTEAFF	TGTGCCAGCTCACCACTCCCGGGGGGGCAGAACACTGAAGCTTTCTTT
TRBV7-2	TRBJ1-2	TRBD1	few	CASSPQRGQSYGYTF	TGTGCCAGCAGCCCACAGCGGGGACAGAGCTATGGCTACACCTTC
TRBV6-6	TRBJ1-5	-	many	CASSQNQPQHF	TGTGCCAGCAGCCAAAATCAGCCCCAGCATTTT
TRBV25-1	TRBJ2-3	TRBD1	few	CASRRQGRITDTQYF	TGTGCCAGCAGAAGACAGGGCCGAATCACAGATACGCAGTATTTT
TRBV7-2	TRBJ1-3	TRBD1	many	CASRTTGSGNTIYF	TGTGCCAGCAGGACGACAGGGTCTGGAAACACCATATATTTT
TRBV29-1	TRBJ2-1	TRBD1	few	CSVEVNWGQGAGNEQFF	TGCAGCGTTGAAGTTAACTGGGGACAGGGGGCTGGTAATGAGCAGTTCTTC
TRBV6-5	TRBJ1-6	-	-	CASSWGRNSPLHF	TGTGCCAGCTCTTGGGGCCGGAATTCACCCCTCCACTTT
TRBV2	TRBJ1-1	TRBD1	-	CASSERQGPYTEAFF	TGTGCCAGCAGTGAACGACAGGGGCCTTACACTGAAGCTTTCTTT